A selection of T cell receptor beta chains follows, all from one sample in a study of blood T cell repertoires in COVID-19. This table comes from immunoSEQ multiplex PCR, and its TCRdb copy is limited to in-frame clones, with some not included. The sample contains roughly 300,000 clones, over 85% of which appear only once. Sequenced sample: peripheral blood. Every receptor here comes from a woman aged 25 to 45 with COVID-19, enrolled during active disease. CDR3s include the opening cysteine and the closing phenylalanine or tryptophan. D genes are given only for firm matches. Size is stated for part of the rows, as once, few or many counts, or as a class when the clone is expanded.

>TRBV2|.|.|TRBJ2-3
TGTGCCAGCAGTGAAGGAAGGGGCAGCACAGATACGCAGTATTTT
CASSEGRGSTDTQYF
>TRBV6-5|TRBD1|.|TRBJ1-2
TGTGCCAGCAGTACAGGGGGGGCAATTCATGGCTACACCTTC
CASSTGGAIHGYTF
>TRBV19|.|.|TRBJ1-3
TGTGCCAGTAGTATCCTGTCTGGAAACACCATATATTTT
CASSILSGNTIYF
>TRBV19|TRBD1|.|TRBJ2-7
TGTGCCAGTAGACCCCCCGGGACAGGGGCCTACGAGCAGTACTTC
CASRPPGTGAYEQYF
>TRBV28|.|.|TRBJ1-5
TGTGCCAGCAGTATCCCCGGGGGGCGAAATCAGCCCCAGCATTTT
CASSIPGGRNQPQHF
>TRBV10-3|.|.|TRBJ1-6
TGTGCCATCAGTGGCGGGCAGGTTGGGTCACCCCTCCACTTT
CAISGGQVGSPLHF
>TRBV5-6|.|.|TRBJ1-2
TGTGCCAGCAGCTTGCTGAGGGCCGCCCGGGGCTATGGCTACACCTTC
CASSLLRAARGYGYTF
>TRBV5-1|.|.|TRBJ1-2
TGCGCCAGCAGCTTTAGTAACTATGGCTACACCTTC
CASSFSNYGYTF
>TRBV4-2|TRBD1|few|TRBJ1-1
TGTGCCAGCAGCCAGAGGGACAGGGGTTTAGCTGAAGCTTTCTTT
CASSQRDRGLAEAFF
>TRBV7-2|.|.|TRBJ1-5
TGTGCCAGCAGCTTAGTGGGGCGGCTCAATCAGCCCCAGCATTTT
CASSLVGRLNQPQHF
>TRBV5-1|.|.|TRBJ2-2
TGCGCCAGCAGCCTTGGGACACCGAACACCGGGGAGCTGTTTTTT
CASSLGTPNTGELFF
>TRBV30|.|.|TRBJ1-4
TGTGCCTGGAACCTAGGTAGCAGGGCTAATGAAAAACTGTTTTTT
CAWNLGSRANEKLFF
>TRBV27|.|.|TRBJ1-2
TGTGCCAGCCGGCGCACAGGGAACTATGGCTACACCTTC
CASRRTGNYGYTF
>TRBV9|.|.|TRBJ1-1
TGTGCCAGCAGCGTGGCAGTTTGGACTGAAGCTTTCTTT
CASSVAVWTEAFF
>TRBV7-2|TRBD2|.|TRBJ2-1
TGTGCCAGCAGCTTGCCGGGACTAGCTTACAATGAGCAGTTCTTC
CASSLPGLAYNEQFF
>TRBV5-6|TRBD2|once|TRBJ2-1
TGTGCCAGCAGCCTAAGCGGGGTCTACAATGAGCAGTTCTTC
CASSLSGVYNEQFF
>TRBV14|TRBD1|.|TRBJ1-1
TGTGCCAGCAGCTTCGACAGGGTAACTGAAGCTTTCTTT
CASSFDRVTEAFF
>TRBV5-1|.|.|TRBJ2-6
TGCGCCAGCAGCAGGGACTCGGGGGCCAACGTCCTGACTTTC
CASSRDSGANVLTF
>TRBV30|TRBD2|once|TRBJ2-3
TGTGCCTGGATACGTGGGGAGGGAGATACGCAGTATTTT
CAWIRGEGDTQYF
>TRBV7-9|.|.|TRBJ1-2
TGTGCCAGCAGCCCCCGCAGGGCAGGATATGGCTACACCTTC
CASSPRRAGYGYTF
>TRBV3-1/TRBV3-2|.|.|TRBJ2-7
TGTGCCAGCAGCCAAGATCGGGCCATAGGGGACTCCTACGAGCAGTACTTC
CASSQDRAIGDSYEQYF
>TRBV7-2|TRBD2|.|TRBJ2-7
TGTGCCAGCAGAGTCGGCGGGGGGGCCTACGAGCAGTACTTC
CASRVGGGAYEQYF
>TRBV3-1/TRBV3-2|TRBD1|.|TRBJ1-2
TGTGCCAGCAGCCAACTACAGGGGGCTGGTCTGAACTATGGCTACACCTTC
CASSQLQGAGLNYGYTF
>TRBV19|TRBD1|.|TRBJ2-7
TGTGCCAGTAGTATCGGACAGGGGATCGAGCAGTACTTC
CASSIGQGIEQYF
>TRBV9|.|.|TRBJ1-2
TGTGCCAGCAGCGTAGAACTTAACTATGGCTACACCTTC
CASSVELNYGYTF
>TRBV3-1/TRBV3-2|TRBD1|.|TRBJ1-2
TGTGCCAGCAGCACAGGGGCGAGAACCGCCTATGGCTACACCTTC
CASSTGARTAYGYTF
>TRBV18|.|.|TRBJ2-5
TGTGCCAGCTCACCACAGGGAGTTGGGACCCAGTACTTC
CASSPQGVGTQYF
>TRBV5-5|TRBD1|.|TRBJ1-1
TGTGCCAGCAGCCCCGGACAGGGCACTGAAGCTTTCTTT
CASSPGQGTEAFF
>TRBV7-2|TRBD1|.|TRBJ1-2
TGTGCCAGCAGCGTTAAACAGGGGGGACATGGCTACACCTTC
CASSVKQGGHGYTF
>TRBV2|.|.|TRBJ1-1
TGTGCCAGCCGAGGGGCAGGGGACACTGAAGCTTTCTTT
CASRGAGDTEAFF
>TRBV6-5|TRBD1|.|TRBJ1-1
TGTGCCAGCAGTTACTCAGGGGGCGAAGCTTTCTTT
CASSYSGGEAFF
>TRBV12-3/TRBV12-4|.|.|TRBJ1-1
TGTGCCAGCAGACTCAAGAACACTGAAGCTTTCTTT
CASRLKNTEAFF